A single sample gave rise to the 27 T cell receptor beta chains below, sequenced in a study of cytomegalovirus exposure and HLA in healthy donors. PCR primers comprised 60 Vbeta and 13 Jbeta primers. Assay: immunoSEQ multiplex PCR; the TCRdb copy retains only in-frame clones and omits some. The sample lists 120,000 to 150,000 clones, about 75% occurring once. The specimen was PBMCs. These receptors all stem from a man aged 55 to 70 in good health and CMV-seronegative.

CDR3 sequence: CSVSGSSYEQYF. The CDR3 bases are TGCAGCGTTAGCGGAAGTTCCTACGAGCAGTACTTC. The V call is TRBV29-1, the J call TRBJ2-7; D is perhaps TRBD2 (5 bases). Germline assignment: CDR1 SQVTM and CDR2 ANQGSEA. This CDR3 contains 12 residues. The ends were cut back, 5 bases at V and 1 base at J, with 9 bases in the middle.

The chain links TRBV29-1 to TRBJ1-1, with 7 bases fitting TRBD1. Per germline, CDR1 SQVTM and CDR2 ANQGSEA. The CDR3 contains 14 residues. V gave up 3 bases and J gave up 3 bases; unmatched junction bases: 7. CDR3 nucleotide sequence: TGCAGCGTTGACCAGACAGGGTTATACACTGAAGCTTTCTTT. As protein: CSVDQTGLYTEAFF.

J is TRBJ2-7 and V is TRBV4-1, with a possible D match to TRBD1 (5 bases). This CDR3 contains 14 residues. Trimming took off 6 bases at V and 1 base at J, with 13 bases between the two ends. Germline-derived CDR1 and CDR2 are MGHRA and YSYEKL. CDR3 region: CASRDIGVSYEQYF. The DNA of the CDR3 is TGCGCCAGCAGGGATATAGGGGTATCCTACGAGCAGTACTTC.

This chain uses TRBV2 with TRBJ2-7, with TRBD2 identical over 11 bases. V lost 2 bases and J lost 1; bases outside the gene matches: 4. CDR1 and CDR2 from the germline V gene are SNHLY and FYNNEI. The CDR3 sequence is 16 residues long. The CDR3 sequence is CASSEPLAGGSYEQYF. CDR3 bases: TGTGCCAGCAGTGAACCCCTAGCGGGAGGATCCTACGAGCAGTACTTC.

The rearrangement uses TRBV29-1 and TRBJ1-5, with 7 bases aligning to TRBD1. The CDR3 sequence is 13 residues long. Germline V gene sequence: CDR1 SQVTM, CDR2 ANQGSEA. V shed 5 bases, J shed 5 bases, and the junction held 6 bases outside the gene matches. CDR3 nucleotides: TGCAGCGTTTCTCACGGACAGGATCAGCCCCAGCATTTT. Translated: CSVSHGQDQPQHF.

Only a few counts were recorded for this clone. The DNA of the CDR3 is TGTGCCTGGAGTACCACATCAGGTCCCGGGAAGCAGTACTTC. Translated, it gives CAWSTTSGPGKQYF. The chain has TRBV30 and TRBJ2-7; perhaps TRBD2 as D (5 bases). Germline CDR1 and CDR2: GTSNPN and SVGIG (reference sequence). The germline V and J ends were trimmed by 2 bases and 8 bases, with 19 bases remaining between them. This CDR3 comprises 14 residues. The full variable domain, in which reference TRBV30 and TRBJ2-7 provide the parts outside the CDR3, is SQTIHQWPATLVQPVGSPLSLECTVEGTSNPNLYWYRQAAGRGLQLLFYSVGIGQISSEVPQNLSASRPQDRQFILSSKKLLLSDSGFYLCAWSTTSGPGKQYFGPGTRLTVT.

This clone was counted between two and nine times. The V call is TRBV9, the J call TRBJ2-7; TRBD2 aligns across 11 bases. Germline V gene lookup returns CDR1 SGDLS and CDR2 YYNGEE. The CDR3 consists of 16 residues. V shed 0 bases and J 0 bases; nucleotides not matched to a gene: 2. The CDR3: CASSVGLAGNSYEQYF. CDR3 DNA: TGTGCCAGCAGCGTAGGACTAGCGGGGAACTCCTACGAGCAGTACTTC.

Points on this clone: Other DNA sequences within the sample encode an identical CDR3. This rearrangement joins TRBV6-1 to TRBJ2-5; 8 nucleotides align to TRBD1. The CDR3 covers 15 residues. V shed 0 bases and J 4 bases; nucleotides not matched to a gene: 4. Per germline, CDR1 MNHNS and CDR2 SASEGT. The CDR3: CASSEARDRSETQYF. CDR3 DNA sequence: TGTGCCAGCAGTGAAGCGCGGGACAGGTCAGAGACCCAGTACTTC.

The CDR3 DNA sequence: TGCGCCAGCGCCCCGAGCGCAGGGAATATTTACGAGCAGTACTTC. Amino acids: CASAPSAGNIYEQYF. The chain uses TRBV5-1 and TRBJ2-7, with D perhaps matching TRBD1 (5 bases). The CDR3 is made up of 15 amino acids. CDR1 is SGHRS, CDR2 YFSETQ, per germline. V was shortened by 7 bases and J by 4 bases, with 21 bases between the two germline ends. The entire variable domain, with the rest obtained from reference TRBV5-1 and TRBJ2-7, is as follows: KAGVTQTPRYLIKTRGQQVTLSCSPISGHRSVSWYQQTPGQGLQFLFEYFSETQRNKGNFPGRFSGRQFSNSRSEMNVSTLELGDSALYLCASAPSAGNIYEQYFGPGTRLTVT.

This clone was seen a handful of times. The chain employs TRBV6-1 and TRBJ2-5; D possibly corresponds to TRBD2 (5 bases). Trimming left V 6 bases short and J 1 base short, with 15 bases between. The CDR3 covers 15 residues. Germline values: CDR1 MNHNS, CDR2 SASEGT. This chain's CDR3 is CASSPDSLSQETQYF. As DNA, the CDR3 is TGTGCCAGCAGCCCGGACTCTCTTTCCCAAGAGACCCAGTACTTC.

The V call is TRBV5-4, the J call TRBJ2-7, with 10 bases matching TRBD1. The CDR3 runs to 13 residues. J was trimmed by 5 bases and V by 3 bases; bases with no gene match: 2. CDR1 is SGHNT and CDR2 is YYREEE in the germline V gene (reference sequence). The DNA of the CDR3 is TGTGCCAGCAGCTCAGGGACAGGGGACGAGCAGTACTTC. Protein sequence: CASSSGTGDEQYF. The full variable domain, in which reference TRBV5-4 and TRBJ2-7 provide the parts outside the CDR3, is ETGVTQSPTHLIKTRGQQVTLRCSSQSGHNTVSWYQQALGQGPQFIFQYYREEENGRGNFPPRFSGLQFPNYSSELNVNALELDDSALYLCASSSGTGDEQYFGPGTRLTVT.

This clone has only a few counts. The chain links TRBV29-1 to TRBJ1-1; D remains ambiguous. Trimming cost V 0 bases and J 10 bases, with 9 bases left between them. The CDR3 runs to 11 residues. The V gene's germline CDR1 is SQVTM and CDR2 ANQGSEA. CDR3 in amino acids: CSVEDSGVAFF. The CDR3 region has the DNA TGCAGCGTTGAAGATTCGGGTGTAGCTTTCTTT.

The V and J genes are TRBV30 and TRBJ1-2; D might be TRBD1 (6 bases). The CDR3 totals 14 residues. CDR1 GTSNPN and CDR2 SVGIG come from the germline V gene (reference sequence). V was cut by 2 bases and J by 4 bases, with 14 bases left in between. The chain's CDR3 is CAWSKKGTLYGYTF. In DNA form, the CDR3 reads TGTGCCTGGAGTAAGAAGGGGACACTCTATGGCTACACCTTC.

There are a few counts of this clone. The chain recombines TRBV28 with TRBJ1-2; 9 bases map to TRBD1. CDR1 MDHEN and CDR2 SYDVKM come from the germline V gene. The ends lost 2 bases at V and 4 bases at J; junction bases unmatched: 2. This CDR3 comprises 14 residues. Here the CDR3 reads CASSLTGGSYGYTF. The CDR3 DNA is TGTGCCAGCAGTTTAACAGGGGGCAGCTATGGCTACACCTTC.

The CDR3 bases are TGCGCCAGCAGCTTTCCAAGCGGGGAGCAAGAGACCCAGTACTTC. It specifies CASSFPSGEQETQYF. The rearrangement uses TRBV5-1 and TRBJ2-5; TRBD2 aligns across 7 bases. Germline V gene sequence: CDR1 SGHRS, CDR2 YFSETQ. This CDR3 has 15 amino acids. With V trimmed by 2 bases and J by 2 bases, 6 bases remained unmatched.

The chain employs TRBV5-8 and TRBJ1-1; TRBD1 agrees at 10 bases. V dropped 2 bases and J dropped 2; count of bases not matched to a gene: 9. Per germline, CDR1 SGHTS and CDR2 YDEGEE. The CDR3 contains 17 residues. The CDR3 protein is CASSFLRDRGFNTEAFF. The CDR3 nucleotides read TGTGCCAGCAGCTTCCTCCGGGACAGGGGATTTAACACTGAAGCTTTCTTT.

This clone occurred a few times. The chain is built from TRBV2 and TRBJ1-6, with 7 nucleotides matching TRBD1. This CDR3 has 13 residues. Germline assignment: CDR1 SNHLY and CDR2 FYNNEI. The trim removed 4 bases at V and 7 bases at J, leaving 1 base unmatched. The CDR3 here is CASSGQGNSPLHF. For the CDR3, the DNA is TGTGCCAGCAGTGGACAGGGCAATTCACCCCTCCACTTT.

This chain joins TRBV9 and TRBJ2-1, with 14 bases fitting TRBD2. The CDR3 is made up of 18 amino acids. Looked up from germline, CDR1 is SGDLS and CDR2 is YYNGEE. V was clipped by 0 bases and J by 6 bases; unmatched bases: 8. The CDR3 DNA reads TGTGCCAGCAGCGTAGAGGGACTAGCGGGAGAATGGCCCAATGAGCAGTTCTTC. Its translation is CASSVEGLAGEWPNEQFF.

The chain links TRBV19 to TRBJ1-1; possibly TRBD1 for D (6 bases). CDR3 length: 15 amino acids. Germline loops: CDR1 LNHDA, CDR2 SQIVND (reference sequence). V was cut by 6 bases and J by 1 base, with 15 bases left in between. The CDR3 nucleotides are TGTGCCAGTAGAAAGCCGGGACAAGAGAACACTGAAGCTTTCTTT. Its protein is CASRKPGQENTEAFF.

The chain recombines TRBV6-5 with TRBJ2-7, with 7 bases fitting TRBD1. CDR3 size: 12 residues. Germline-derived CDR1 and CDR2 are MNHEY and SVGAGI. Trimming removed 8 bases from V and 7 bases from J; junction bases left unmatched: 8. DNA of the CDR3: TGTGCCAGCCTTTCACAGGGGCGGGAGCAGTACTTC. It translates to CASLSQGREQYF.

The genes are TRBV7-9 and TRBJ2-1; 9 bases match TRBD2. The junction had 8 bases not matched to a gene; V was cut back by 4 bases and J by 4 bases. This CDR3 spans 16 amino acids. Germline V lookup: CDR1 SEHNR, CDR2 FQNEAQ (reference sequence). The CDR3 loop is CASSSLTSGQYNEQFF. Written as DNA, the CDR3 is TGTGCCAGCAGCTCCCTGACTAGCGGTCAGTACAATGAGCAGTTCTTC.

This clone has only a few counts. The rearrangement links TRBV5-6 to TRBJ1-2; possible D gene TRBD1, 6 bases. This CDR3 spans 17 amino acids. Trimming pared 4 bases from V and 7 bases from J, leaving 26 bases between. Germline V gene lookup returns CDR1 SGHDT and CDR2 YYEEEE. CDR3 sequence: CASSHRVQGSQGLGYTF. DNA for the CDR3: TGTGCCAGCAGCCATCGGGTGCAGGGGAGTCAGGGGCTTGGCTACACCTTC.

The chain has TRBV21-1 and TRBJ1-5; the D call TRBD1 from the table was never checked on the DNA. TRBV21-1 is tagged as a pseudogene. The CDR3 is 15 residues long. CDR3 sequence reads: CASPMGDRGNQPQHF. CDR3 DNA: TGTGCCAGCCCTATGGGAGACAGGGGCAATCAGCCCCAGCATTTT.

CDR3 DNA sequence: TGTGCCAGCAGATCGCCGGGACAGGGGCCTCCGTACTTC. This gives the protein CASRSPGQGPPYF. The chain is built from TRBV6-5 and TRBJ2-7; TRBD1 matches at 10 bases. J lost 12 bases, V lost 6 bases, and 11 bases had no gene match. The CDR3 has 13 amino acids. Germline V gene data show CDR1 as MNHEY and CDR2 as SVGAGI.

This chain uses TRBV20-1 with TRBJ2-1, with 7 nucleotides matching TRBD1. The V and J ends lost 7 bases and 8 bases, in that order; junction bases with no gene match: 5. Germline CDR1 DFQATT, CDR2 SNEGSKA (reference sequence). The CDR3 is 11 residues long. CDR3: CSGEGGDEQFF. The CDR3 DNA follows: TGCAGTGGTGAAGGGGGCGATGAGCAGTTCTTC.

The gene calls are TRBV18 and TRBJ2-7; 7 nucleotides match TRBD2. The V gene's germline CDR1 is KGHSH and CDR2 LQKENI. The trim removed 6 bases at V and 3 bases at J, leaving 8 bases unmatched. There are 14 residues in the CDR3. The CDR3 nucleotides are TGTGCCAGCTCCCTAGCGGAGGTACTCTACGAGCAGTACTTC. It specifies CASSLAEVLYEQYF.

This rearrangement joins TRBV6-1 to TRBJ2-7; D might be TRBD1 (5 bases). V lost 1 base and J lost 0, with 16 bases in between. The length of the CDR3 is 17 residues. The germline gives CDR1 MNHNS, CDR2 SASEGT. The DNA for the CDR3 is TGTGCCAGCAGTGAAGGACAGTTTTTTTCAAGCTCCTACGAGCAGTACTTC. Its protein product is CASSEGQFFSSSYEQYF.